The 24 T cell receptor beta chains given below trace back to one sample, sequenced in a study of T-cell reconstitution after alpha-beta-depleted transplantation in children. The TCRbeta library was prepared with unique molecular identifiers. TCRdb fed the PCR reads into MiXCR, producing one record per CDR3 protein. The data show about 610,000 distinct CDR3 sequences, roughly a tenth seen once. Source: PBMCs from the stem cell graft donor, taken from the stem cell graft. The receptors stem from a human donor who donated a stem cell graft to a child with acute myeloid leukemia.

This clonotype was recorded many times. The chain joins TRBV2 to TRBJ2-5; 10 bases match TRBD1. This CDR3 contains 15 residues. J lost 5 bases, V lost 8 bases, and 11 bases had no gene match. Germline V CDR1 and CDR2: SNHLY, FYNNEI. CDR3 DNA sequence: TGTGCCAGCCCTAGGGACAGGGGTAGCCGCGAGACCCAGTACTTC. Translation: CASPRDRGSRETQYF.

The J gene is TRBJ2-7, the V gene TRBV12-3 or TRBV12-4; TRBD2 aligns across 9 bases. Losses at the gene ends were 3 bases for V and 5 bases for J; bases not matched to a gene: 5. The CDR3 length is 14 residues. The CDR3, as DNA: TGTGCCAGCAGTTTTAGCGGGAGTTCTGACGAGCAGTACTTC. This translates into CASSFSGSSDEQYF.

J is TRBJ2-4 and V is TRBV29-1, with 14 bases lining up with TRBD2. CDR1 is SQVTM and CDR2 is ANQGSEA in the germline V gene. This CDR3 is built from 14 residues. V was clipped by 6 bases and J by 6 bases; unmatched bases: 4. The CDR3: CSVAGTSGRNIQYF. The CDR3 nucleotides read TGCAGCGTAGCCGGGACTAGCGGGAGAAACATTCAGTACTTC.

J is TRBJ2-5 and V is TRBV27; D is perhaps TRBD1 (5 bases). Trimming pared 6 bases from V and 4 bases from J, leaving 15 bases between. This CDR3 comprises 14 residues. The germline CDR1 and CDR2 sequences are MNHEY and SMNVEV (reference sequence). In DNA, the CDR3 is TGTGCCAGCAGCTCCGCCAGGGTCCCAGAGACCCAGTACTTC. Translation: CASSSARVPETQYF.

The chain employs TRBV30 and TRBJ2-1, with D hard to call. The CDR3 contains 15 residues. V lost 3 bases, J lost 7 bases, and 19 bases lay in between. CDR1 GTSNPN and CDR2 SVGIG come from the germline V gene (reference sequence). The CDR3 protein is CAWSLRITLQNEQFF. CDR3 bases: TGTGCCTGGAGCCTTAGGATTACCCTACAGAATGAGCAGTTCTTC. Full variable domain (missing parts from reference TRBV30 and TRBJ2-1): SQTIHQWPATLVQPVGSPLSLECTVEGTSNPNLYWYRQAAGRGLQLLFYSVGIGQISSEVPQNLSASRPQDRQFILSSKKLLLSDSGFYLCAWSLRITLQNEQFFGPGTRLTVL.

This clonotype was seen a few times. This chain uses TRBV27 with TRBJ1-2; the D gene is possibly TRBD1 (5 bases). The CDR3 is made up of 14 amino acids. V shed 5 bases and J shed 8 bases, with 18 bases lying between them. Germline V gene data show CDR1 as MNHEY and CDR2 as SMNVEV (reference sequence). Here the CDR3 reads CASSPRRGLGGYTF. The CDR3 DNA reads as TGTGCCAGCAGTCCCCGGAGGGGCCTGGGGGGCTACACCTTC.

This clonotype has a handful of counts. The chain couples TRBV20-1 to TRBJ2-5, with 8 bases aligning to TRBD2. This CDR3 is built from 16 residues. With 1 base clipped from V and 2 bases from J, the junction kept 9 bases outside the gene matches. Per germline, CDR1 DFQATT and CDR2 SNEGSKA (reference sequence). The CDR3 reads CSARVPSGGLQETQYF. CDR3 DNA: TGCAGTGCTAGAGTTCCCAGCGGGGGACTTCAAGAGACCCAGTACTTC.

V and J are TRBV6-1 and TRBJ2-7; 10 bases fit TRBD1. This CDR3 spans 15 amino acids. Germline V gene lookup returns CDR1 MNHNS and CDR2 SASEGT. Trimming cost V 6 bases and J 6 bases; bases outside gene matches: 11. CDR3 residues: CASRPTGGVYGEQYF. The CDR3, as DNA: TGTGCCAGCAGACCGACAGGGGGCGTTTATGGCGAGCAGTACTTC.

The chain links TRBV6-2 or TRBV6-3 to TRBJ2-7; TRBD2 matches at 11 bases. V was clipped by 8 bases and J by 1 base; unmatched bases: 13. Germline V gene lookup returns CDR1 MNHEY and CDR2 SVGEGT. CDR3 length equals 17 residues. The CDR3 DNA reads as TGTGCCAGCCACCACTCAAGGGGACTAGCGGATTCCTACGAGCAGTACTTC. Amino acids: CASHHSRGLADSYEQYF.

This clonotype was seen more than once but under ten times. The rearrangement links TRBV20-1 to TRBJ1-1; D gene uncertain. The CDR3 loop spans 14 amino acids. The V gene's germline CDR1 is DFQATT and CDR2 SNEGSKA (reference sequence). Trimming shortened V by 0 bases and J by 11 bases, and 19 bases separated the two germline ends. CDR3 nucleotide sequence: TGCAGTGCTAGAGATCCCCTCAACACGCCAGCGGCTTTCTTT. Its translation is CSARDPLNTPAAFF.

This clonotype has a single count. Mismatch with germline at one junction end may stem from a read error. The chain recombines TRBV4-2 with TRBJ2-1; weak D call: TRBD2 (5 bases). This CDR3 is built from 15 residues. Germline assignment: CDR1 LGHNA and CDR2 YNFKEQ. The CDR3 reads CARSRGLLGSTEQFF. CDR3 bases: TGTGCCAGGAGCCGCGGACTCCTGGGATCGACTGAGCAGTTCTTC.

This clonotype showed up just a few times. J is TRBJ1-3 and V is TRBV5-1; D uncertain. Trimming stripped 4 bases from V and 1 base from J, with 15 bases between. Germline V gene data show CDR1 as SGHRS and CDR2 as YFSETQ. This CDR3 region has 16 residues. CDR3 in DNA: TGCGCCAGCAGCCCGACCGATGGACGATCTGGAAACACCATATATTTT. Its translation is CASSPTDGRSGNTIYF. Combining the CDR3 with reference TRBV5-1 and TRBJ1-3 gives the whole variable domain KAGVTQTPRYLIKTRGQQVTLSCSPISGHRSVSWYQQTPGQGLQFLFEYFSETQRNKGNFPGRFSGRQFSNSRSEMNVSTLELGDSALYLCASSPTDGRSGNTIYFGEGSWLTVV.

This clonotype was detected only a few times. CDR3 bases: TGCAGCGGGGGACCGGGGGCGTACGAAGCTTTCTTT. It translates to CSGGPGAYEAFF. This chain joins TRBV29-1 and TRBJ1-1; D is possibly TRBD1 (6 bases). The germline V and J ends were trimmed by 7 bases and 8 bases, with 17 bases remaining between them. The V gene's germline CDR1 is SQVTM and CDR2 ANQGSEA. The CDR3 has 12 amino acids.

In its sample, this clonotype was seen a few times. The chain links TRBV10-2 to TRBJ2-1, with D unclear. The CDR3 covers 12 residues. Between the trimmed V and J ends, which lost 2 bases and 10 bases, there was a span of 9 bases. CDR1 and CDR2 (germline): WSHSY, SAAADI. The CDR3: CASSEGLSEQFF. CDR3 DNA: TGCGCCAGCAGTGAGGGCCTGTCCGAGCAGTTCTTC.

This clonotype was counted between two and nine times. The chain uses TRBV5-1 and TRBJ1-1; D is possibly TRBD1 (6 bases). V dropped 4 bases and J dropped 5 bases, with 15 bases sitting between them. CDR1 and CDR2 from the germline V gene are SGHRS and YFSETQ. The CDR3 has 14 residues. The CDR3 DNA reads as TGCGCCAGCAGCGTCGCCTCAGGGGATACTGAAGCTTTCTTT. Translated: CASSVASGDTEAFF.

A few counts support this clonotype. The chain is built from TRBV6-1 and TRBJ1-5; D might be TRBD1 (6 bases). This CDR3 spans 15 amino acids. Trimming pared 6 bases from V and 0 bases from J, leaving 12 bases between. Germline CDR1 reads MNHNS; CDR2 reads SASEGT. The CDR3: CASRSQGNSNQPQHF. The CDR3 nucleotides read TGTGCCAGCAGATCTCAGGGGAATAGCAATCAGCCCCAGCATTTT.

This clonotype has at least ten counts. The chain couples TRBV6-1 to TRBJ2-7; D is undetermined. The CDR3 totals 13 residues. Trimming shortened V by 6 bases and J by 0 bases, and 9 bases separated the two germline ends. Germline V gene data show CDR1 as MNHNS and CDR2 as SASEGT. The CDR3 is CASRMDLSYEQYF. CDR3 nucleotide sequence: TGTGCCAGCAGAATGGACCTCTCCTACGAGCAGTACTTC.

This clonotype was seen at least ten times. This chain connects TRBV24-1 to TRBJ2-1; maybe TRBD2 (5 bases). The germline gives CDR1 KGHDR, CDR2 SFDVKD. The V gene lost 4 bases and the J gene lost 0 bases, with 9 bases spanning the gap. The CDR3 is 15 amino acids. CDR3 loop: CATSETRNSYNEQFF. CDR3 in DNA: TGTGCCACCAGTGAAACTAGGAACTCCTACAATGAGCAGTTCTTC.

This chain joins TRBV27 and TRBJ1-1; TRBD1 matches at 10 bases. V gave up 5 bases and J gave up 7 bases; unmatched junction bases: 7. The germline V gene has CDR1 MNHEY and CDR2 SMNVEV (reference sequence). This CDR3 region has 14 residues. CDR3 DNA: TGTGCCAGCAGTCGAAGGGACAGGGGAAATGAAGCTTTCTTT. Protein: CASSRRDRGNEAFF.

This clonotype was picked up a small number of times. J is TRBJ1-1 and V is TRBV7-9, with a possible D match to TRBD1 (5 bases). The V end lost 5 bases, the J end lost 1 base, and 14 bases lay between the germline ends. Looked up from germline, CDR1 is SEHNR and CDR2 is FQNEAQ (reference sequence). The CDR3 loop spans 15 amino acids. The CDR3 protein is CASSLGGNWNTEAFF. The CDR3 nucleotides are TGTGCCAGCAGCCTGGGGGGGAACTGGAACACTGAAGCTTTCTTT.

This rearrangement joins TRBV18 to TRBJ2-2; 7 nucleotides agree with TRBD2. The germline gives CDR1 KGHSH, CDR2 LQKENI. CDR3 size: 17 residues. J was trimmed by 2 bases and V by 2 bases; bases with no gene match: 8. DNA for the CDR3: TGTGCCAGCTCACCATTTCGCGAGCGGGGTAACACCGGGGAGCTGTTTTTT. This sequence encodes CASSPFRERGNTGELFF.

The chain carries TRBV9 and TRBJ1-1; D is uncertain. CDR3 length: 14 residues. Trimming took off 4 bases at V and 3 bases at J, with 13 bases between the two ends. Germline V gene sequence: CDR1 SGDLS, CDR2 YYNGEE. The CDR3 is CASSTQGIDTEAFF. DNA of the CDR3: TGTGCCAGCAGCACCCAAGGGATTGACACTGAAGCTTTCTTT.

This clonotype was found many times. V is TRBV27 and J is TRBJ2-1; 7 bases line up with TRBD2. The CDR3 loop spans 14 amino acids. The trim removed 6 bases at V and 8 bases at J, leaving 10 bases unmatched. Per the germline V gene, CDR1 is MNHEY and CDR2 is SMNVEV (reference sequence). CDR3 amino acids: CASSWGGREDEQFF. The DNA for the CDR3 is TGTGCCAGCAGCTGGGGGGGGAGGGAGGATGAGCAGTTCTTC.

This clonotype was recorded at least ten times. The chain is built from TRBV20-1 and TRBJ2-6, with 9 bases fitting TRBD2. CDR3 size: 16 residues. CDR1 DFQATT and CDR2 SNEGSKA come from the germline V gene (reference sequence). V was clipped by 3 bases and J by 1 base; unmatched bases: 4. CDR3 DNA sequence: TGCAGTGCTAGCCGCGGGAGGGTGTCTGGGGCCAACGTCCTGACTTTC. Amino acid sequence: CSASRGRVSGANVLTF.